This TCR beta chain was profiled in a study of CD8 T cells in ankylosing spondylitis. Germline assignment: CDR1 MGHRA and CDR2 YSYEKL. The CDR3 is 13 amino acids. With 4 bases removed from V and 3 bases from J, the gap between germline ends came to 9 bases. On this clonotype itself: Its cognate antigen is unknown.

Study observations and caveats: Reported data indicate significant enrichment of disease-linked clones within matched ankylosing spondylitis synovial fluid. Some of these motif variants have turned up before, in reports on reactive arthritis synovial fluid and blood.

Molecular-barcoded quantitative 5'-RACE produced these TCR beta libraries. TCRdb reanalysed the 5' RACE reads using MiXCR and keeps one entry per CDR3 protein. The sample records around 340,000 distinct CDR3 sequences, around 15% being singletons. The source is a male donor with ankylosing spondylitis or in good health (not recorded which). Sequencing was performed on blood, either unsorted or a sorted T cell fraction (not recorded which). The V call is TRBV4-1, the J call TRBJ1-2; TRBD1 might be the D (5 bases). For the CDR3, the DNA is TGCGCCAGCAGCCCGCAGGGTTACTATGGCTACACCTTC. Translation: CASSPQGYYGYTF.